The sequence of this TCR beta chain was determined in a study of cytomegalovirus exposure and HLA in healthy donors. PCR amplification relied on 60 Vbeta primers (plus 13 Jbeta primers). Repertoires were generated with immunoSEQ multiplex PCR, while TCRdb's copy carries only in-frame clones and drops some. The top ten hold around 3% of the sample, which has around 130,000 clones, 70% to 85% seen once. Germline V lookup: CDR1 MDHEN, CDR2 SYDVKM. V dropped 7 bases and J dropped 1; count of bases not matched to a gene: 9. The CDR3 is made up of 15 amino acids. This clone was found a few times. The V call is TRBV28, the J call TRBJ1-1; 7 nucleotides agree with TRBD1. This TCR was sampled from a woman under 30 in good health and CMV-seropositive. The sequenced sample was PBMCs. The CDR3 protein is CASTLSGGRNTEAFF. CDR3 DNA: TGTGCCAGCACCCTGTCAGGGGGAAGGAACACTGAAGCTTTCTTT. The full variable domain, its missing parts supplied by reference TRBV28 and TRBJ1-1, is DVKVTQSSRYLVKRTGEKVFLECVQDMDHENMFWYRQDPGLGLRLIYFSYDVKMKEKGDIPEGYSVSREKKERFSLILESASTNQTSMYLCASTLSGGRNTEAFFGQGTRLTVV.